This is a list of T cell receptor beta chains from one sample in a study of identical twins. In TCRdb, the 5' RACE reads were re-called with MiXCR into one record per CDR3 protein. The sample carries a few hundred thousand distinct CDR3 sequences, around 8.8% recorded once. These data are also associated with another study on yellow fever vaccine responses in identical twins.

The sample comprised memory (CD45RO+) T cells sorted from blood. These receptors originate from a woman younger than 35 in good health. CDR3s include the opening cysteine and the closing phenylalanine or tryptophan. A D gene is named only where the DNA matches it firmly. Size is stated for part of the rows, as once, few or many counts, or as a class when the clone is expanded.

size	V	D	J	DNA	CDR3
few	TRBV12-3/TRBV12-4	TRBD2	TRBJ2-2	TGTGCCAGCAGTCCCCGGGAGGGGTGGGCCACCGGGGAGCTGTTTTTT	CASSPREGWATGELFF
many	TRBV29-1	TRBD1	TRBJ1-1	TGCAGCGCCGGGACAGGGAACACTGAAGCTTTCTTT	CSAGTGNTEAFF
many	TRBV24-1	.	TRBJ2-2	TGTGCCACCAGTGATTTAGAGGCGGGGGAGCTGTTTTTT	CATSDLEAGELFF
many	TRBV7-9	.	TRBJ2-1	TGTGCCAGCAGCTTGGTTAGCGGAAAATACAATGAGCAGTTCTTC	CASSLVSGKYNEQFF
many	TRBV6-2/TRBV6-3	TRBD1	TRBJ1-1	TGTGCCAGCAGTTACTCTCCGGGACAGGGCGATGGGGCTTTCTTT	CASSYSPGQGDGAFF
many	TRBV20-1	TRBD2	TRBJ2-1	TGCAGTGCCCGCCTCGAGGGAGGGCCCGTGAATGAGCAGTTCTTC	CSARLEGGPVNEQFF
few	TRBV6-1	.	TRBJ1-1	TGTGCCAGCAGTGAACGGCCCGAGTACACTGAAGCTTTCTTT	CASSERPEYTEAFF
many	TRBV5-6	.	TRBJ2-5	TGTGCCAGCGATGGGGGCGGAGAGACCCAGTACTTC	CASDGGGETQYF
few	TRBV7-2	TRBD1	TRBJ1-6	TGTGCCAGCAGCTTAGCGCCTGGACAGGGGGCTTCACCCCTCCACTTT	CASSLAPGQGASPLHF
many	TRBV10-1	TRBD2	TRBJ2-1	TGCGCCAGCAGTGAGGGCACTAGCGGGAGATTGAATGAGCAGTTCTTC	CASSEGTSGRLNEQFF
.	TRBV15	.	TRBJ2-5	TGTGCCACCAGCAGAGGTGGCGGTATAGGGACCCAGTACTTC	CATSRGGGIGTQYF
.	TRBV4-2	.	TRBJ1-2	TGTGCCAGCACCCCAGACGGGGGCGGAACTAACTATGGCTACACCTTC	CASTPDGGGTNYGYTF
many	TRBV10-3	.	TRBJ1-2	TGTGCCATCAGCGACAGCTATGGCTACACCTTC	CAISDSYGYTF
.	TRBV2	.	TRBJ2-6	TGTGCCAGCCCTTCGAGCTCTGGGGCCAACGTCCTGACTTTC	CASPSSSGANVLTF
.	TRBV7-6	.	TRBJ2-2	TGTGCCAGCGTTGCTGGGGGGTTTACCGGGGAGCTGTTTTTT	CASVAGGFTGELFF
many	TRBV5-1	TRBD1	TRBJ2-2	TGCGCCAGCAGCGGCCTGACAGGGACCGGGGAGCTGTTTTTT	CASSGLTGTGELFF
many	TRBV5-1	TRBD2	TRBJ2-2	TGCGCCAGCAGCTTGGCCTCTAGCGGGAATACCGGGGAGCTGTTTTTT	CASSLASSGNTGELFF
.	TRBV5-1	TRBD2	TRBJ2-3	TGCGCCAGCAGCTTGGAGGGCGGGAGGGCCGCTCCAGATACGCAGTATTTT	CASSLEGGRAAPDTQYF
few	TRBV5-4	.	TRBJ2-1	TGTGCCAGCAGCTCCGGGACGCTTGCGAGCTCCTACAATGAGCAGTTCTTC	CASSSGTLASSYNEQFF
.	TRBV3-1	TRBD2	TRBJ2-3	TGTGCCAGCAGCCCCACTAGCGGGGTTGGAGGGGATACGCAGTATTTT	CASSPTSGVGGDTQYF
many	TRBV29-1	.	TRBJ1-2	TGCAGCGGGTCTGAGGGATACTATGGCTACACCTTC	CSGSEGYYGYTF
many	TRBV11-2	.	TRBJ2-1	TGTGCCAGCAGCTTAAAACCCCGGTTTGCTAGCCTAAGCTACAATGAGCAGTTCTTC	CASSLKPRFASLSYNEQFF
many	TRBV24-1	TRBD1	TRBJ2-3	TGTGCCACCAGTGATTACACCGGGACAGGGATTACGGATACGCAGTATTTT	CATSDYTGTGITDTQYF